The clone carrying this TCR beta chain turned up a few times. The entry originates in a study of T cells in Graves' hyperthyroidism and ophthalmopathy. Across the whole study: Initial diagnosis, before any treatment, was when peripheral blood was collected.

From RNA transcripts, TCR beta CDR3 regions were amplified. TCR CDR3 underwent first-round RT-PCR with the HTBI primer set. TCRdb re-called the multiplex PCR reads through MiXCR, storing one row per CDR3 protein. Among a few hundred thousand distinct CDR3 sequences listed, roughly 14% were seen once. J lost 4 bases, V lost 7 bases, and 10 bases had no gene match. Germline CDR1 reads LNHDA; CDR2 reads SQIVND (reference sequence). The CDR3 contains 16 residues. The chain has TRBV19 and TRBJ2-2; 9 bases align to TRBD2. The source material was blood. This TCR came from a woman under 30 with Graves' hyperthyroidism. In DNA form, the CDR3 reads TGTGCCAGTACCCCCTGGGGGACTAGCACCACCGGGGAGCTGTTTTTT. Its protein product is CASTPWGTSTTGELFF.